This passage covers 6 T cell receptor beta chains from one sample sequenced in a study of shared clonotypes between healthy human individuals. Libraries were prepared by immunoSEQ multiplex PCR; TCRdb keeps only in-frame clonotypes and omits some of them. There are about 2.4 million clones in the sample; 85% to 95% occur only once, and under 0.15% lies in the top ten. The sequenced sample was naive CD4+ T cells sorted from blood. Specified subset: CD45RA+ positively selected. The receptors here all came from a man younger than 35 in good health.

For this clone: The sample has other DNA sequences that encode this CDR3 too. V is TRBV29-1 and J is TRBJ1-3, with a weak D call TRBD1 (5 bases). V gave up 3 bases and J gave up 8 bases, with 14 bases separating them. The CDR3 runs to 13 residues. Germline CDR1 SQVTM, CDR2 ANQGSEA. The CDR3 region is CSVEGRASDTIYF. For the CDR3, the DNA is TGCAGCGTTGAGGGACGGGCGTCGGACACCATATATTTT. Full variable domain (remainder filled in from reference TRBV29-1 and TRBJ1-3): SAVISQKPSRDICQRGTSLTIQCQVDSQVTMMFWYRQQPGQSLTLIATANQGSEATYESGFVIDKFPISRPNLTFSTLTVSNMSPEDSSIYLCSVEGRASDTIYFGEGSWLTVV.

This clone was counted once. The chain recombines TRBV25-1 with TRBJ1-4; D gene uncertain. The CDR3 loop spans 15 amino acids. Germline assignment: CDR1 MGHDK and CDR2 SYGVNS. Trimming took off 5 bases at V and 1 base at J, with 11 bases between the two ends. The CDR3: CASSFSGVTNEKLFF. The CDR3 nucleotides read TGTGCCAGCAGTTTTAGTGGGGTAACTAATGAAAAACTGTTTTTT. Together with reference TRBV25-1 and TRBJ1-4, the CDR3 gives the full variable domain: EADIYQTPRYLVIGTGKKITLECSQTMGHDKMYWYQQDPGMELHLIHYSYGVNSTEKGDLSSESTVSRIRTEHFPLTLESARPSHTSQYLCASSFSGVTNEKLFFGSGTQLSVL.

The chain employs TRBV19 and TRBJ2-1; D is perhaps TRBD1 (6 bases). This CDR3 contains 15 residues. The V end lost 2 bases, the J end lost 0 bases, and 8 bases lay between the germline ends. The germline V gene has CDR1 LNHDA and CDR2 SQIVND (reference sequence). The CDR3 region is CASSIQQGSYNEQFF. The CDR3 DNA is TGTGCCAGTAGTATACAACAGGGCTCCTACAATGAGCAGTTCTTC.

The J gene is TRBJ1-2, the V gene TRBV25-1, with 7 bases matching TRBD1. Germline CDR1 MGHDK, CDR2 SYGVNS. Losses at the gene ends were 1 base for V and 3 bases for J; bases not matched to a gene: 8. The CDR3 has 16 residues. CDR3 nucleotides: TGTGCCAGCAGTGAATTCGGATCAGGGGGGGACTATGGCTACACCTTC. Protein sequence: CASSEFGSGGDYGYTF.

The genes are TRBV6-5 and TRBJ1-1; 7 positions agree with TRBD1. Looked up from germline, CDR1 is MNHEY and CDR2 is SVGAGI. This CDR3 has 15 residues. V shed 0 bases, J shed 6 bases, and the junction held 7 bases outside the gene matches. CDR3 DNA: TGTGCCAGCAGTTACTCCGGGCAGGGGGGTCCTGAAGCTTTCTTT. Protein: CASSYSGQGGPEAFF.

The J gene is TRBJ2-1, the V gene TRBV4-3, with 8 positions matching TRBD2. Germline lookup yields CDR1 LGHNA and CDR2 YSLEER. With 1 base clipped from V and 2 bases from J, the junction kept 7 bases outside the gene matches. There are 17 residues in the CDR3. The CDR3 reads CASSQAGREVPYNEQFF. The CDR3 DNA follows: TGCGCCAGCAGCCAAGCGGGGCGGGAGGTCCCCTACAATGAGCAGTTCTTC.